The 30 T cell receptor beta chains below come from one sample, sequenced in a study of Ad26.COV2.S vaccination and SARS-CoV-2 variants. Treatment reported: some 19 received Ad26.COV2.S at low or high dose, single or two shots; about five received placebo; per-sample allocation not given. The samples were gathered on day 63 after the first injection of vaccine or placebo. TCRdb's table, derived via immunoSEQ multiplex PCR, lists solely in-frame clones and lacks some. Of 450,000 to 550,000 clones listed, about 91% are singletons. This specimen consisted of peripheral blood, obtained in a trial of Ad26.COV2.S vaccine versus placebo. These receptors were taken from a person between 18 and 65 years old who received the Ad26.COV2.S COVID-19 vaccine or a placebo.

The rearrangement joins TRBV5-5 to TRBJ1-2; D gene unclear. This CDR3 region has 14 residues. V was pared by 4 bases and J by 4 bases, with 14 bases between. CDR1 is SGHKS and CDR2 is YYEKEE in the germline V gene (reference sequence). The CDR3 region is CASSPRQESYGYTF. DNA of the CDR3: TGTGCCAGCAGCCCCAGGCAAGAGAGCTATGGCTACACCTTC.

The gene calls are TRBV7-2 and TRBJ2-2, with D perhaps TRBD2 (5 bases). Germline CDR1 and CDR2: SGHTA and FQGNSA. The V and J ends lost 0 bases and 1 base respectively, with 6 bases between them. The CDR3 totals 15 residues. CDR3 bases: TGTGCCAGCAGCTTAGCGGGGAGGAACACCGGGGAGCTGTTTTTT. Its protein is CASSLAGRNTGELFF.

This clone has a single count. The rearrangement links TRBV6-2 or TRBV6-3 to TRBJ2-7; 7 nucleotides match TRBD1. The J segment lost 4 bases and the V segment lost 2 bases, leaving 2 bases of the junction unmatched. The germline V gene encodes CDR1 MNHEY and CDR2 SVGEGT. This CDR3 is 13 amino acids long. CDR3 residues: CASSYDRAYEQYV. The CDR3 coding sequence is TGTGCCAGCAGTTACGACAGGGCTTACGAGCAGTACGTC.

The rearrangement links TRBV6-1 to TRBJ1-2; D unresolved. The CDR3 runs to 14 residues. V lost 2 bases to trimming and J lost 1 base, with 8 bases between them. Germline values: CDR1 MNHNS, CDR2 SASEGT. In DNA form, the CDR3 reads TGTGCCAGCAGTGAATCGAAAGTTAACTATGGCTACACCTTC. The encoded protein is CASSESKVNYGYTF.

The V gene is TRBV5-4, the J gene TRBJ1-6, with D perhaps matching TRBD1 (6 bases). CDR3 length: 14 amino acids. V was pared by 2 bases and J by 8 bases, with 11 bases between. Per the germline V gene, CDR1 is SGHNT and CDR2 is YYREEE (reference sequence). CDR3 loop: CASSLGGLDSPLHF. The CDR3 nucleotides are TGTGCCAGCAGCTTAGGGGGACTTGATTCACCCCTCCACTTT.

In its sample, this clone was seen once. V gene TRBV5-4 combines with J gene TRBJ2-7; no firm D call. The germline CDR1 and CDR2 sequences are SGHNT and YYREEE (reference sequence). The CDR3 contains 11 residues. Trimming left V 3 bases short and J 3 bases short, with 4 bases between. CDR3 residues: CASSWGYEQYF. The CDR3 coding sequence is TGTGCCAGCAGCTGGGGCTACGAGCAGTACTTC.

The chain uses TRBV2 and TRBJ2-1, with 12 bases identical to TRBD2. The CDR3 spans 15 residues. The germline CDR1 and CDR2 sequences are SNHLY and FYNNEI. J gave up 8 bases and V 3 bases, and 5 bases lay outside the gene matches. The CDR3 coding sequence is TGTGCCAGCAGTGATTCGCTAGCGGGAGGGCATGAGCAGTTCTTC. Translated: CASSDSLAGGHEQFF.

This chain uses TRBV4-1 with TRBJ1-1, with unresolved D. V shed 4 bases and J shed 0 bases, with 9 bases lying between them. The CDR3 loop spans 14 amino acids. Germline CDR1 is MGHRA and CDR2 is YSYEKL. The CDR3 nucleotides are TGCGCCAGCAGCCTGGATTTCATGAACACTGAAGCTTTCTTT. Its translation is CASSLDFMNTEAFF.

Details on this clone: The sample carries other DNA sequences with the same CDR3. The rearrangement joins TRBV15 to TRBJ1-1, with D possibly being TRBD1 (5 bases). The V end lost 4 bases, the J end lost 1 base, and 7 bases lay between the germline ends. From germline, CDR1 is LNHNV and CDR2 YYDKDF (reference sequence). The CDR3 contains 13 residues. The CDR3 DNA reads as TGTGCCACCAGCATCCAGGGGAACACTGAAGCTTTCTTT. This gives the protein CATSIQGNTEAFF.

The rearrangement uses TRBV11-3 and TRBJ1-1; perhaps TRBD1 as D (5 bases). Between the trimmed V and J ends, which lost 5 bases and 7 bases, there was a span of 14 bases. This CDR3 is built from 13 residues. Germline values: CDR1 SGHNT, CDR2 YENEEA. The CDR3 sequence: CASSPGGDGEAFF. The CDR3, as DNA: TGTGCCAGCAGCCCTGGGGGGGACGGTGAAGCTTTCTTT. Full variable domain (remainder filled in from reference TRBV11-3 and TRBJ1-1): EAGVVQSPRYKIIEKKQPVAFWCNPISGHNTLYWYLQNLGQGPELLIRYENEEAVDDSQLPKDRFSAERLKGVDSTLKIQPAELGDSAVYLCASSPGGDGEAFFGQGTRLTVV.

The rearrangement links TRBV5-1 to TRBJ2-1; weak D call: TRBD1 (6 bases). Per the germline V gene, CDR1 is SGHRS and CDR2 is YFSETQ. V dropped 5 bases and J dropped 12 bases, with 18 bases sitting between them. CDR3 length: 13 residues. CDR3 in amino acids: CASRPTDGTPQFF. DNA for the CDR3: TGCGCCAGCAGACCCACCGACGGGACACCGCAGTTCTTC.

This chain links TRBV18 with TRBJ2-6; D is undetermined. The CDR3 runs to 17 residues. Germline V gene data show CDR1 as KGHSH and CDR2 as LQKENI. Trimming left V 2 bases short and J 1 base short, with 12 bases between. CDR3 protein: CASSPAGPPSGANVLTF. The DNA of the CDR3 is TGTGCCAGCTCACCAGCAGGCCCACCATCTGGGGCCAACGTCCTGACTTTC.

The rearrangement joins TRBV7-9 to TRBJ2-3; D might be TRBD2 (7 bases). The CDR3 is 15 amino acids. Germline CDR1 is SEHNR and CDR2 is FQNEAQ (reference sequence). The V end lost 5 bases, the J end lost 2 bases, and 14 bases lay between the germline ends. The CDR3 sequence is CASSPRGGATDTQYF. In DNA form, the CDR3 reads TGTGCCAGCAGCCCCAGAGGGGGGGCCACAGATACGCAGTATTTT.

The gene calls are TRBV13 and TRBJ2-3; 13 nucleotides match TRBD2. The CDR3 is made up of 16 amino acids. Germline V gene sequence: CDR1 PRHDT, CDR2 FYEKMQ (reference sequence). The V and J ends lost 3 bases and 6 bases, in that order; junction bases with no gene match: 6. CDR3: CASSFPGLAGWDTQYF. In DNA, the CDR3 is TGTGCCAGCAGCTTTCCGGGACTAGCGGGATGGGATACGCAGTATTTT.

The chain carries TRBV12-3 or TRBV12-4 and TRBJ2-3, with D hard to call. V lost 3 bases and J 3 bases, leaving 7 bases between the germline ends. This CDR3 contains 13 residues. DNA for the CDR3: TGTGCCAGCAGTTTTTTGGCGACAGATACGCAGTATTTT. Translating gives CASSFLATDTQYF.

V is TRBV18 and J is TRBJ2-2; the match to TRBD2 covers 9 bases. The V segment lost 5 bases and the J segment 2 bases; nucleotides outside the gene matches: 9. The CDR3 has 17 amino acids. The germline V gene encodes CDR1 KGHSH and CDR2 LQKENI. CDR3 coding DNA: TGTGCCAGCTCAGTCCTAGCGGGATCCTTTAACACCGGGGAGCTGTTTTTT. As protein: CASSVLAGSFNTGELFF.

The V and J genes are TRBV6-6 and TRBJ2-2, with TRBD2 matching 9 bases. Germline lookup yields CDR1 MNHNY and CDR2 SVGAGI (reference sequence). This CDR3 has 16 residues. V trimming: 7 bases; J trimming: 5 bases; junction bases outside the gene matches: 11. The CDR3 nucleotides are TGTGCCAGCACCGACACAAGCGGGGGGAGAACCGGGGAGCTGTTTTTT. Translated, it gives CASTDTSGGRTGELFF.

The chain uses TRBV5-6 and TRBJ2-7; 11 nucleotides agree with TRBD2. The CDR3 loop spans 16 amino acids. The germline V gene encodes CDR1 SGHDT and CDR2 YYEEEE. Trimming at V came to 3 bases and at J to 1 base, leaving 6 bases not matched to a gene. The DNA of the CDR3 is TGTGCCAGCAGCTACCTAGCGGGGGGCTTTTCCTACGAGCAGTACTTC. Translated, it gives CASSYLAGGFSYEQYF.

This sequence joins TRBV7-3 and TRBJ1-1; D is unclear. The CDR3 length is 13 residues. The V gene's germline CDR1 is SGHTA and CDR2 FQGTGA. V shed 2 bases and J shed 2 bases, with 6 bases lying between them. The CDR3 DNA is TGTGCCAGCAGCTTAGATCCCAACACTGAAGCTTTCTTT. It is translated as CASSLDPNTEAFF.

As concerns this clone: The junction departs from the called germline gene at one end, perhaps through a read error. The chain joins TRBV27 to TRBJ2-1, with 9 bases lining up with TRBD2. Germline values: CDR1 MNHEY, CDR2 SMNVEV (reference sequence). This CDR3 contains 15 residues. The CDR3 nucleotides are TGTGCCAGCAATTTAGCGGGAGAGTTGTTTAATGAGCAGTTCTTC. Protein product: CASNLAGELFNEQFF.

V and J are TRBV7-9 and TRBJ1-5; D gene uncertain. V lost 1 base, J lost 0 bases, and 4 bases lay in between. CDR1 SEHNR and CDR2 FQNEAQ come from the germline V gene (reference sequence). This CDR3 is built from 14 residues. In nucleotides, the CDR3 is TGTGCCAGCAGCTTAGGAGATAGCAATCAGCCCCAGCATTTT. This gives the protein CASSLGDSNQPQHF.

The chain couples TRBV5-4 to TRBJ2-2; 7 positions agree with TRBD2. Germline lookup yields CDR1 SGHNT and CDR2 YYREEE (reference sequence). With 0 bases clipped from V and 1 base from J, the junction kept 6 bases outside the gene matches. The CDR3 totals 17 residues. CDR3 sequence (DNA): TGTGCCAGCAGCTTGGGGTACGGGGGGATGAACACCGGGGAGCTGTTTTTT. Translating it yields CASSLGYGGMNTGELFF.

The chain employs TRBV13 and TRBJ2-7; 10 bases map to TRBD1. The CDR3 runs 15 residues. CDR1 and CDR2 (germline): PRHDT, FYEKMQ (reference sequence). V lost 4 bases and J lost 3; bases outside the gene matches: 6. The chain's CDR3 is CASSSSGQGIYEQYF. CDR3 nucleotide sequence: TGTGCCAGCAGCTCATCGGGACAGGGGATCTACGAGCAGTACTTC.

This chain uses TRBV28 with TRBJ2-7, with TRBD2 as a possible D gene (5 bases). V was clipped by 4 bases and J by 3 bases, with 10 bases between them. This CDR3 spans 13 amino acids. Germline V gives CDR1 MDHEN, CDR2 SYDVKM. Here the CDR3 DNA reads TGTGCCAGCAGTTCCCCGGGGTACTACGAGCAGTACGTC. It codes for CASSSPGYYEQYV.

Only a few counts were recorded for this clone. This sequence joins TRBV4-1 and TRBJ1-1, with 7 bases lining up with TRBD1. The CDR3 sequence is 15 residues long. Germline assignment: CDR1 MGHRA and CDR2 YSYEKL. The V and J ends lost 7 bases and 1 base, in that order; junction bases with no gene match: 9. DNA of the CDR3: TGCGCCAGCATCCGTACCGGGACAGAGAACACTGAAGCTTTCTTT. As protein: CASIRTGTENTEAFF.

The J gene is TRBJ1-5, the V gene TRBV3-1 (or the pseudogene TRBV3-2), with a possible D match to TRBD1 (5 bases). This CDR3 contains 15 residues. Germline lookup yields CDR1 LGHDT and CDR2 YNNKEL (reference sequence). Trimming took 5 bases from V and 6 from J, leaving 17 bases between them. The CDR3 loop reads CASSFGGPVGQPQHF. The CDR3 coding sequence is TGTGCCAGCAGCTTTGGGGGACCGGTGGGTCAGCCCCAGCATTTT.

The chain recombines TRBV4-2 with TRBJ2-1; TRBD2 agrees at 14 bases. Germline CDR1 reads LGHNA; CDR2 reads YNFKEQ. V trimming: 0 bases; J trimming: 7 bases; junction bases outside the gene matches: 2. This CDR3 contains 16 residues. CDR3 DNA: TGTGCCAGCAGCCAAGACCGACTAGCGGGAGGGAATGAGCAGTTCTTC. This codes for CASSQDRLAGGNEQFF.

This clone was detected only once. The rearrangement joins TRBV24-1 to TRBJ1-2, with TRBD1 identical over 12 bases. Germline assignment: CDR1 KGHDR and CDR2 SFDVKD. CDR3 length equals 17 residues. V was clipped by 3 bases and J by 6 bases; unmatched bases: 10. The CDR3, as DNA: TGTGCCACCAGTGATCACAACCCGGGACAGGGGGCTCATGGCTACACCTTC. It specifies CATSDHNPGQGAHGYTF.

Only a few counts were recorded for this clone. CDR3 coding DNA: TGTGCCAGCTCACGGGACTCCTCCTACGAGCAGTACGTC. It specifies CASSRDSSYEQYV. The chain links TRBV18 to TRBJ2-7; D possibly corresponds to TRBD2 (6 bases). The CDR3 is 13 residues long. The V end was cut by 4 bases, the J end by 0 bases, with 7 bases between. Germline V gives CDR1 KGHSH, CDR2 LQKENI.

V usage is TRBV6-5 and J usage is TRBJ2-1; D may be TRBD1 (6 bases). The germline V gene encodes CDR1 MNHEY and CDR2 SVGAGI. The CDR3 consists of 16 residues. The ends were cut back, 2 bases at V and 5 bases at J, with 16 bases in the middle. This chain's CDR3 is CASSYGGWGRDNEQFF. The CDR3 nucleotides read TGTGCCAGCAGTTACGGCGGCTGGGGGCGAGACAATGAGCAGTTCTTC.